The next 18 T cell receptor beta chains were all read from a single sample in a study of cytomegalovirus exposure and HLA in healthy donors. The PCR had 60 Vbeta and 13 Jbeta primers. Assay used: immunoSEQ multiplex PCR; TCRdb lists only in-frame clones, some missing. This sample carries 100,000 to 150,000 clones, more than 65% of them seen once, and the ten largest clones take more than 2.5%. The sequenced sample consisted of PBMCs. The receptors were sampled from a woman aged 55 to 70 in good health and CMV-seropositive.

The chain combines TRBV11-2 with TRBJ1-1; D gene ambiguous. In germline, CDR1 is SGHAT, CDR2 FQNNGV. This CDR3 contains 13 residues. Trimming shortened V by 3 bases and J by 1 base, and 6 bases separated the two germline ends. The CDR3 coding sequence is TGTGCCAGCAGCTTTAGTCCGAACACTGAAGCTTTCTTT. Residues: CASSFSPNTEAFF. The full variable domain, its missing parts supplied by reference TRBV11-2 and TRBJ1-1, is EAGVAQSPRYKIIEKRQSVAFWCNPISGHATLYWYQQILGQGPKLLIQFQNNGVVDDSQLPKDRFSAERLKGVDSTLKIQPAKLEDSAVYLCASSFSPNTEAFFGQGTRLTVV.

V gene TRBV7-2 combines with J gene TRBJ2-5; D is undetermined. Trimming took off 2 bases at V and 7 bases at J, with 14 bases between the two ends. This CDR3 spans 14 amino acids. Germline V lookup: CDR1 SGHTA, CDR2 FQGNSA. The CDR3 spells CASSLTFFEVTQYF. The DNA for the CDR3 is TGTGCCAGCAGCTTAACTTTTTTTGAGGTGACCCAGTACTTC.

This clone was seen a handful of times. The rearrangement links TRBV5-1 to TRBJ2-6, with 8 positions matching TRBD1. This CDR3 has 15 amino acids. Germline V gene sequence: CDR1 SGHRS, CDR2 YFSETQ. V shed 3 bases, J shed 2 bases, and the junction held 1 base outside the gene matches. The CDR3 is CASSSDRAGANVLTF. The CDR3 DNA sequence: TGCGCCAGCAGCTCGGACAGGGCTGGGGCCAACGTCCTGACTTTC.

This rearrangement joins TRBV6-5 to TRBJ1-1; unclear D gene. V was shortened by 9 bases and J by 0 bases, with 14 bases between the two germline ends. The CDR3 extends over 14 amino acids. Germline assignment: CDR1 MNHEY and CDR2 SVGAGI. The CDR3 coding sequence is TGTGCCAGTGGGAGCCAGCCCATGAACACTGAAGCTTTCTTT. Translation: CASGSQPMNTEAFF.

The J gene is TRBJ2-7, the V gene TRBV7-9, with TRBD2 identical over 7 bases. Losses at the gene ends were 5 bases for V and 3 bases for J; bases not matched to a gene: 10. This CDR3 region has 15 residues. The V gene's germline CDR1 is SEHNR and CDR2 FQNEAQ (reference sequence). The DNA for the CDR3 is TGTGCCAGCAGCCCCCAAGCGGGGAGCTACTACGAGCAGTACTTC. Protein: CASSPQAGSYYEQYF.

The chain uses TRBV6-1 and TRBJ2-3; 7 bases fit TRBD1. The V gene's germline CDR1 is MNHNS and CDR2 SASEGT. The trim removed 4 bases at V and 3 bases at J, leaving 4 bases unmatched. There are 14 residues in the CDR3. CDR3 nucleotides: TGTGCCAGCAGTGGGGCAGGGGGTACAGATACGCAGTATTTT. It codes for CASSGAGGTDTQYF.

The genes are TRBV9 and TRBJ2-5; 7 nucleotides align to TRBD1. Germline-derived CDR1 and CDR2 are SGDLS and YYNGEE. The CDR3 is 14 residues long. After removal of 0 bases from V and 4 bases from J, the junction contained 3 bases not matched to a gene. In DNA, the CDR3 is TGTGCCAGCAGCGTAGAGGGGGCCGCAGAGACCCAGTACTTC. The encoded protein is CASSVEGAAETQYF.

The chain's CDR3 is CASSVDSMGLAGYTF. The CDR3 bases are TGTGCCAGCAGCGTAGATAGTATGGGACTGGCTGGCTACACCTTC. The V call is TRBV9, the J call TRBJ1-2; the D gene is possibly TRBD1 (5 bases). Trimming took off 0 bases at V and 7 bases at J, with 16 bases between the two ends. CDR3 size: 15 residues. CDR1 is SGDLS, CDR2 YYNGEE, per germline.

J is TRBJ1-2 and V is TRBV5-1; 7 bases match TRBD1. With 4 bases clipped from V and 12 bases from J, the junction kept 12 bases outside the gene matches. The CDR3 spans 13 residues. Germline CDR1 and CDR2: SGHRS and YFSETQ. The chain's CDR3 is CASSPDTPGTDTF. Written as DNA, the CDR3 is TGCGCCAGCAGCCCTGATACTCCCGGGACAGACACCTTC.

This chain uses TRBV18 with TRBJ1-5, with a possible D match to TRBD1 (5 bases). CDR1 and CDR2 (germline): KGHSH, LQKENI. CDR3 size: 17 residues. The ends were cut back, 0 bases at V and 0 bases at J, with 12 bases in the middle. The CDR3 region is CASSPPGGAHSNQPQHF. The CDR3 coding sequence is TGTGCCAGCTCACCACCGGGAGGGGCACATAGCAATCAGCCCCAGCATTTT.

This chain connects TRBV4-1 to TRBJ2-3; TRBD1 is a possible D gene (6 bases). Per the germline V gene, CDR1 is MGHRA and CDR2 is YSYEKL. This CDR3 has 16 amino acids. The ends were cut back, 2 bases at V and 2 bases at J, with 14 bases in the middle. CDR3 sequence (DNA): TGCGCCAGCAGCCAATGGGGGCAGGTTCCCACAGATACGCAGTATTTT. This translates into CASSQWGQVPTDTQYF.

In its sample, this clone was seen a few times. The sample contains more than one DNA sequence encoding this CDR3. The chain couples TRBV9 to TRBJ2-7; TRBD1 matches at 10 bases. This CDR3 spans 16 amino acids. Germline V gene lookup returns CDR1 SGDLS and CDR2 YYNGEE. Trimming at V came to 0 bases and at J to 2 bases, leaving 5 bases not matched to a gene. In DNA form, the CDR3 reads TGTGCCAGCAGCGTAGATGGGGGACAGGGGACCTACGAGCAGTACTTC. Protein: CASSVDGGQGTYEQYF.

The V call is TRBV29-1, the J call TRBJ1-1; D is possibly TRBD1 (5 bases). The CDR3 loop spans 12 amino acids. V was clipped by 1 base and J by 6 bases, with 9 bases between them. Germline CDR1 is SQVTM and CDR2 is ANQGSEA. The CDR3, as DNA: TGCAGCGTTGAAGGGGAAGGGGCTGAAGCTTTCTTT. This translates into CSVEGEGAEAFF.

This chain links TRBV5-1 with TRBJ2-1; 7 bases align to TRBD1. From germline, CDR1 is SGHRS and CDR2 YFSETQ. Trimming took 0 bases from V and 8 from J; bases not matched to a gene: 5. This CDR3 spans 14 amino acids. CDR3 coding DNA: TGCGCCAGCAGCTTGGGGCAGGGGGTCGATGAGCAGTTCTTC. Residues: CASSLGQGVDEQFF.

This chain connects TRBV6-6 to TRBJ2-5; weak D call: TRBD2 (6 bases). Germline V gene sequence: CDR1 MNHNY, CDR2 SVGAGI (reference sequence). V was pared by 4 bases and J by 11 bases, with 17 bases between. The CDR3 runs 13 residues. The CDR3 reads CASSFGPGGEQYF. The DNA for the CDR3 is TGTGCCAGCAGTTTTGGGCCCGGGGGAGAGCAGTACTTC.

This rearrangement joins TRBV7-8 to TRBJ1-3; D unclear. The germline CDR1 and CDR2 sequences are SGHVS and FQNEAQ. CDR3 length: 15 residues. Trimming stripped 1 base from V and 4 bases from J, with 11 bases between. This CDR3 reads CASSLGSLRGNTIYF. DNA of the CDR3: TGTGCCAGCAGCTTAGGGTCCCTGCGGGGAAACACCATATATTTT.

This clone was recorded a few times. The germline gene is not matched at one end of the junction; a read error may be the cause. V usage is TRBV19 and J usage is TRBJ1-1; 11 nucleotides agree with TRBD1. The germline V gene has CDR1 LNHDA and CDR2 SQIVND (reference sequence). The CDR3 contains 15 residues. CDR3 region: CASSIRGQGVTAAFF. In nucleotides, the CDR3 is TGTGCCAGTAGTATAAGGGGACAGGGGGTAACTGCAGCTTTCTTT. Looking up the rest from reference TRBV19 and TRBJ1-1 gives the full variable domain: DGGITQSPKYLFRKEGQNVTLSCEQNLNHDAMYWYRQDPGQGLRLIYYSQIVNDFQKGDIAEGYSVSREKKESFPLTVTSAQKNPTAFYLCASSIRGQGVTAAFFGQGTRLTVV.

This clone was seen a few times. This chain links TRBV6-5 with TRBJ1-2, with D possibly matching TRBD1 (6 bases). Germline loops: CDR1 MNHEY, CDR2 SVGAGI. The CDR3 runs 14 residues. Between the trimmed V and J ends, which lost 3 bases and 7 bases, there was a span of 15 bases. CDR3 in amino acids: CASSYRGARPGYTF. CDR3 DNA sequence: TGTGCCAGCAGTTATCGGGGGGCGCGTCCTGGCTACACCTTC.